This T cell receptor beta chain was captured by sequencing in a study of regulatory T cells in long-lasting Graves disease. This clonotype appeared a few times. The time point here: persistent/refractory GD, antithyroid drugs over 5 years with positive TRAb. PBMCs were the source of the RNA used for TCR sequencing. According to the study, TCR beta libraries were built with iRepertoire HTBI primers and CDR3-region Arm-PCR. TCRdb used MiXCR to reprocess the multiplex PCR reads, holding one entry per CDR3 protein. Counted here are about 420,000 distinct CDR3 sequences, less than 25% occurring once; the ten biggest clones make up about a quarter. The source is a female donor with Graves disease. This specimen consisted of peripheral blood mononuclear cells (PBMCs), obtained when the disease was refractory, from a patient treated with antithyroid drugs.

The CDR3 is CASSLAGTLLAEQYF. CDR3 nucleotides: TGTGCCAGCAGCTTAGCCGGGACCCTACTGGCCGAGCAGTACTTC. This chain links TRBV7-2 with TRBJ2-7; D could derive from TRBD1 or TRBD2 (5 bases each). Germline V gene sequence: CDR1 SGHTA, CDR2 FQGNSA. The CDR3 is 15 residues long. V lost 0 bases and J lost 6, with 15 bases in between.